This T cell receptor beta chain was obtained from a study of Ad26.COV2.S vaccination and SARS-CoV-2 variants. Across the study: The trial was COV1001 and the donor's arm was Ad26.COV2.S.

Repertoires were generated with immunoSEQ multiplex PCR, while TCRdb's copy carries only in-frame clones and drops some. The sample lists about 350,000 clones; roughly 90% were seen once. The treatment denotes: around 19 received Ad26.COV2.S at low or high dose, single or two shots; 5 received placebo; per-sample allocation not given. Day 63 following the first vaccine or placebo injection was when the samples were taken. CDR1 is MNHEY and CDR2 is SMNVEV in the germline V gene (reference sequence). V was pared by 5 bases and J by 6 bases, with 16 bases between. CDR3 length: 14 amino acids. This rearrangement joins TRBV27 to TRBJ1-1; D might be TRBD1 (6 bases). The source material was peripheral blood, sampled in a trial of Ad26.COV2.S vaccine versus placebo. The TCR originated in a person aged 18-65 years who received the Ad26.COV2.S COVID-19 vaccine or a placebo. The CDR3 bases are TGTGCCAGCAGTCTGGTGGGGGGGCGGCCTGAAGCTTTCTTT. Its translation is CASSLVGGRPEAFF.